Listed below are T cell receptor beta chains from one sample, sequenced in a study of shared clonotypes between healthy human individuals. Repertoires were generated with immunoSEQ multiplex PCR, while TCRdb's copy carries only in-frame clones and drops some. This table has roughly 890,000 clones, nearly 95% appearing once. The source material was naive CD8+ T cells sorted from blood. These receptors were taken from a man younger than 40 in good health. Both conserved end residues are part of each CDR3. Each record gives: clone size, D gene, V gene, J gene, CDR3 protein, CDR3 DNA. D genes are given only for firm matches. Clone size is shown for a subset of rows, as once, few, many or a class of expanded clone.

abundance: NA
d_gene: NA
v_gene: TRBV29-1
j_gene: TRBJ1-2
CDR3aa: CSVGRKTGTNYGYTF
CDR3nt: TGCAGCGTTGGGCGGAAGACAGGTACTAACTATGGCTACACCTTC

abundance: NA
d_gene: NA
v_gene: TRBV6-5
j_gene: TRBJ1-2
CDR3aa: CASSYRTSSGYTF
CDR3nt: TGTGCCAGCAGTTACAGGACTTCCTCCGGCTACACCTTC

abundance: NA
d_gene: TRBD1
v_gene: TRBV27
j_gene: TRBJ2-1
CDR3aa: CASNGQGNEQFF
CDR3nt: TGTGCCAGCAACGGACAGGGTAATGAGCAGTTCTTC

abundance: NA
d_gene: TRBD2
v_gene: TRBV9
j_gene: TRBJ2-7
CDR3aa: CASSVASGSFYEQYF
CDR3nt: TGTGCCAGCAGCGTAGCTAGCGGGAGTTTTTACGAGCAGTACTTC

abundance: NA
d_gene: TRBD1
v_gene: TRBV19
j_gene: TRBJ2-7
CDR3aa: CASSIGQGAYEQYF
CDR3nt: TGTGCCAGTAGTATCGGACAGGGGGCTTACGAGCAGTACTTC

abundance: NA
d_gene: NA
v_gene: TRBV7-6
j_gene: TRBJ2-5
CDR3aa: CASSLFAEGKETQYF
CDR3nt: TGTGCCAGCAGCTTATTCGCCGAAGGGAAAGAGACCCAGTACTTC

abundance: NA
d_gene: NA
v_gene: TRBV14
j_gene: TRBJ2-1
CDR3aa: CASSQDINTRPDEQFF
CDR3nt: TGTGCCAGCAGCCAAGATATCAACACACGACCCGATGAGCAGTTCTTC

abundance: once
d_gene: NA
v_gene: TRBV7-3
j_gene: TRBJ2-1
CDR3aa: CASSAFALLAPSPPHNEQFF
CDR3nt: TGTGCCAGCAGCGCCTTCGCCTTACTAGCTCCTTCCCCCCCCCACAATGAGCAGTTCTTC

abundance: NA
d_gene: NA
v_gene: TRBV29-1
j_gene: TRBJ2-7
CDR3aa: CSVRTGGLTYEQYF
CDR3nt: TGCAGCGTCCGAACGGGCGGGTTGACCTACGAGCAGTACTTC

abundance: once
d_gene: NA
v_gene: TRBV5-6
j_gene: TRBJ1-1
CDR3aa: CASSLAGRRLADTEAFF
CDR3nt: TGTGCCAGCAGCTTGGCCGGCCGAAGGTTAGCGGACACTGAAGCTTTCTTT

abundance: NA
d_gene: NA
v_gene: TRBV23-1
j_gene: TRBJ2-5
CDR3aa: CASSRSQETQYF
CDR3nt: TGCGCCAGCAGTCGCAGCCAAGAGACCCAGTACTTC

abundance: NA
d_gene: NA
v_gene: TRBV5-6
j_gene: TRBJ1-5
CDR3aa: CASSPSRDAQPQHF
CDR3nt: TGTGCCAGCAGCCCATCCAGGGATGCTCAGCCCCAGCATTTT

abundance: NA
d_gene: TRBD2
v_gene: TRBV27
j_gene: TRBJ2-3
CDR3aa: CASSPGLAGAYTQYF
CDR3nt: TGTGCCAGCAGCCCCGGACTAGCGGGAGCGTATACGCAGTATTTT

abundance: NA
d_gene: NA
v_gene: TRBV18
j_gene: TRBJ1-5
CDR3aa: CASSPQLYSNQPQHF
CDR3nt: TGTGCCAGCTCACCACAGTTATATAGCAATCAGCCCCAGCATTTT